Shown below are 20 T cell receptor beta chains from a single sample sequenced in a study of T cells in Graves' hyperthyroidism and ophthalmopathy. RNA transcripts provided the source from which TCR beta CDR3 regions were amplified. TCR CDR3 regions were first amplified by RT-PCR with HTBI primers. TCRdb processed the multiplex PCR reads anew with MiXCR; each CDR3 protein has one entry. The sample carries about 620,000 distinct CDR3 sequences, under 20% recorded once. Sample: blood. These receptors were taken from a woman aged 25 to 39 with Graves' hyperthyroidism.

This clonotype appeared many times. Here the CDR3 DNA reads TGTGCCAGCTTCGGAGGGAACTATGGCTACACCTTC. This codes for CASFGGNYGYTF. The rearrangement links TRBV28 to TRBJ1-2; no definite D call. The CDR3 is made up of 12 amino acids. CDR1 and CDR2 (germline): MDHEN, SYDVKM. V was shortened by 8 bases and J by 2 bases, with 9 bases between the two germline ends.

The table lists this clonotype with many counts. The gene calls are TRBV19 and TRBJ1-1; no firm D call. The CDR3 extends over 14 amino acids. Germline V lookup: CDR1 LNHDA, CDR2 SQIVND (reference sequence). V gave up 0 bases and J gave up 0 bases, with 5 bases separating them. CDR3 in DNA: TGTGCCAGTAGTATAGAACAGATGAACACTGAAGCTTTCTTT. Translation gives CASSIEQMNTEAFF.

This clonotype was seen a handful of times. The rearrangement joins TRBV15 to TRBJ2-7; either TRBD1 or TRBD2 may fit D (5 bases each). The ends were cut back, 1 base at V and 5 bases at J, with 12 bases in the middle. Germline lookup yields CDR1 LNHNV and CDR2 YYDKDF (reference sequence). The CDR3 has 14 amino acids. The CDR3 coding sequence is TGTGCCACCAGCAGAGGAGGGGATTCCCACGAGCAGTACTTC. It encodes CATSRGGDSHEQYF.

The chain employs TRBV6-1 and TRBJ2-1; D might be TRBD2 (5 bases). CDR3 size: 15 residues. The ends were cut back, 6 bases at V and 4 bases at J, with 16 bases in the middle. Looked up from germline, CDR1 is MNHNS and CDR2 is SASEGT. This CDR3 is CASRPPLAGYNEQFF. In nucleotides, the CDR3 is TGTGCCAGCAGACCCCCCCTAGCCGGTTACAATGAGCAGTTCTTC.

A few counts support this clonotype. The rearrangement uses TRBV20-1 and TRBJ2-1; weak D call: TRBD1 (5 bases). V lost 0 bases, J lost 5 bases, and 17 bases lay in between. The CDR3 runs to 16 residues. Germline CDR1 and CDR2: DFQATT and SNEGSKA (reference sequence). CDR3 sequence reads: CSARDNVGHLNNEQFF. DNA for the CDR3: TGCAGTGCTAGAGATAATGTCGGACATCTGAACAATGAGCAGTTCTTC.

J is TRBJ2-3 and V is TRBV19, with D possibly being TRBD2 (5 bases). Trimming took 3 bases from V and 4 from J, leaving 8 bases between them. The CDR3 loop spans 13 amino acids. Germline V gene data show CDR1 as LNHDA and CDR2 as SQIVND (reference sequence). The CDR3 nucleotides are TGTGCCAGTAGTATGGGAGTCGCAGATACGCAGTATTTT. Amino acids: CASSMGVADTQYF.

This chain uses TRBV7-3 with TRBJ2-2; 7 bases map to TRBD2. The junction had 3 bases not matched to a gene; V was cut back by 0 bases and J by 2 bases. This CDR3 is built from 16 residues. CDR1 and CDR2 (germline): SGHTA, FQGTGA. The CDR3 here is CASSLTSGDNTGELFF. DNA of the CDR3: TGTGCCAGCAGCTTAACCAGCGGGGATAACACCGGGGAGCTGTTTTTT.

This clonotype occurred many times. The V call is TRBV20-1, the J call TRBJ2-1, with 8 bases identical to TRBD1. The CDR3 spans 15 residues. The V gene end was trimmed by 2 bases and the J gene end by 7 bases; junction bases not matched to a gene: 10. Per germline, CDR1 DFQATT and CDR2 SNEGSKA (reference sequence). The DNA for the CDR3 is TGCAGTGCTAGATCTCTCACCACAGGGGGAAATGAGCAGTTCTTC. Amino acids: CSARSLTTGGNEQFF.

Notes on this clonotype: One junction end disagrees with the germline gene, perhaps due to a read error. The CDR3 DNA sequence: TGTGCCAGCAGTGAAGTTTTCGCGGCGGGAGGGTCCTACGAGCAGCACTTC. Encoded protein: CASSEVFAAGGSYEQHF. This rearrangement joins TRBV2 to TRBJ2-7, with 9 positions matching TRBD2. The CDR3 loop spans 17 amino acids. Per germline, CDR1 SNHLY and CDR2 FYNNEI.

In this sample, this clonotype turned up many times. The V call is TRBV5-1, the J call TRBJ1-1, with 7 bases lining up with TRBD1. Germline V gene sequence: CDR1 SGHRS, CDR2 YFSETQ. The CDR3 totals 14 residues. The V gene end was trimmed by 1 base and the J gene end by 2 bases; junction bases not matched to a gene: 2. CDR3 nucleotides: TGCGCCAGCAGCTTGAACAGGGGCAACACTGAAGCTTTCTTT. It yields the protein CASSLNRGNTEAFF.

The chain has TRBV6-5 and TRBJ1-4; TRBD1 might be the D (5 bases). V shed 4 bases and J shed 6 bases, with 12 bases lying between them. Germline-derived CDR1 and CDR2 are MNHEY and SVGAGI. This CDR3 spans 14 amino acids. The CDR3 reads CASSSQGDDEKLFF. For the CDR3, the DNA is TGTGCCAGCAGTTCCCAGGGAGATGATGAAAAACTGTTTTTT.

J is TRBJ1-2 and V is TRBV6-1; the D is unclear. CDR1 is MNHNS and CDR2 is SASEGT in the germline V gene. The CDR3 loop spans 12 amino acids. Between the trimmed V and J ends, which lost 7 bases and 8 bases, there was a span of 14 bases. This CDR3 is CASINSGGGYTF. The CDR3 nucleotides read TGTGCCAGCATCAACTCTGGAGGGGGCTACACCTTC.

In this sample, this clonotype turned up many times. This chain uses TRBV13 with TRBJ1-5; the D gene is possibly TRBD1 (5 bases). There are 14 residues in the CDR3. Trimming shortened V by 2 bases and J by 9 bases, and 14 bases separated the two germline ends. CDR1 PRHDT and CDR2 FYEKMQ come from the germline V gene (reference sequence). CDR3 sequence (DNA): TGTGCCAGCAGCTTAAAGGGTGGGGGAGTGCCCCAGCATTTT. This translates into CASSLKGGGVPQHF.

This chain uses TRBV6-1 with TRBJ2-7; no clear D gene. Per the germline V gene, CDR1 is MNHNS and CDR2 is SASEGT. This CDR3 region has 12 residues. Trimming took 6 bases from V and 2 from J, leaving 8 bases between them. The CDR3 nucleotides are TGTGCCAGCAGCGATGTTCCCTACGAGCAGTACTTC. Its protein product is CASSDVPYEQYF.

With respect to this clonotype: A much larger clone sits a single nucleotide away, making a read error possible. The CDR3 reads CASSQGGSLSYEQYF. The CDR3 DNA reads TGTGCCAGCAGTCAGGGGGGGAGTCTCAGCTACGAGCAGTACTTC. V usage is TRBV5-5 and J usage is TRBJ2-7; the D gene could be TRBD1 or TRBD2 (7 bases each). Trimming took off 5 bases at V and 3 bases at J, with 18 bases between the two ends. Germline CDR1 and CDR2: SGHKS and YYEKEE (reference sequence). The CDR3 runs 15 residues.

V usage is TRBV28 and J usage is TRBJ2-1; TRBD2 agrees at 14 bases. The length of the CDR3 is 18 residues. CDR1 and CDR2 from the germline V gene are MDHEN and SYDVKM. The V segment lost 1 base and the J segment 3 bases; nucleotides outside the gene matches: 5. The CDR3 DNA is TGTGCCAGCAGTTTATTCAGGACTAGCGGGAGGCTCTACAATGAGCAGTTCTTC. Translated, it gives CASSLFRTSGRLYNEQFF.

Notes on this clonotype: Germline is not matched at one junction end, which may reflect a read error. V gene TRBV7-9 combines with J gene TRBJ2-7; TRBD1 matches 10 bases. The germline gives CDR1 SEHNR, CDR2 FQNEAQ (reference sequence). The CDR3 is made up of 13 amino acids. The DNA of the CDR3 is TGCGCTTCCCTCCGGACAGGGGGCTACGAGCAGTACTTC. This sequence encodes CASLRTGGYEQYF.

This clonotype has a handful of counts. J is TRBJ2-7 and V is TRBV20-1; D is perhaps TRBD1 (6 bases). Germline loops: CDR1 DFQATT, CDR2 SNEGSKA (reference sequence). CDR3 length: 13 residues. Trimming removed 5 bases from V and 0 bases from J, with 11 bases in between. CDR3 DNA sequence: TGCAGTGCTTCGGACAGCGACTCCTACGAGCAGTACTTC. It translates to CSASDSDSYEQYF.

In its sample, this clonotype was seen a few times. CDR3 DNA: TGCGCCAGCAGCTTCGATAGTCCCAATCAGCCCCAGCATTTT. It specifies CASSFDSPNQPQHF. V and J are TRBV5-1 and TRBJ1-5, with no clear D. This CDR3 is 14 amino acids long. Trimming pared 2 bases from V and 3 bases from J, leaving 9 bases between. Looked up from germline, CDR1 is SGHRS and CDR2 is YFSETQ.

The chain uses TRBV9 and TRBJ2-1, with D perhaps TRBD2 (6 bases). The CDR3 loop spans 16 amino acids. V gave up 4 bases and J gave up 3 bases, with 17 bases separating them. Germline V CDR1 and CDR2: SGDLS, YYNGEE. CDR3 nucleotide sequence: TGTGCCAGCAGCTTTTTTTCCGGGACTTTCTACAATGAGCAGTTCTTC. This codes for CASSFFSGTFYNEQFF.